This T cell receptor beta chain is from a study of blood T cell repertoires in COVID-19. Study at large: From T cells, B-cell-depleted T cells, or PBMCs came the material, which was cDNA or gDNA.

With 5 bases clipped from V and 3 bases from J, the junction kept 10 bases outside the gene matches. The CDR3 is made up of 15 amino acids. CDR1 and CDR2 from the germline V gene are SGHAT and FQNNGV. Per the study methods: Reference gene primer amplification gave nucleated cell count estimates. Sequencing used immunoSEQ multiplex PCR; TCRdb keeps in-frame clones, though not all of them. The V and J calls and clone size come from that table; D and trimming were worked out from the DNA. The sample contains about 180,000 clones, approximately 86% of which appear only once. The sample comprised peripheral blood. This rearrangement joins TRBV11-2 to TRBJ2-7, with 7 bases that match TRBD2. The TCR sequence derives from a woman aged 50 to 65 with acute or convalescent COVID-19. The CDR3 spells CASSPEGGRIYEQYF. CDR3 DNA sequence: TGTGCCAGCAGCCCGGAGGGAGGGCGTATCTACGAGCAGTACTTC. Variable domain in full (rest from reference TRBV11-2 and TRBJ2-7): EAGVAQSPRYKIIEKRQSVAFWCNPISGHATLYWYQQILGQGPKLLIQFQNNGVVDDSQLPKDRFSAERLKGVDSTLKIQPAKLEDSAVYLCASSPEGGRIYEQYFGPGTRLTVT.